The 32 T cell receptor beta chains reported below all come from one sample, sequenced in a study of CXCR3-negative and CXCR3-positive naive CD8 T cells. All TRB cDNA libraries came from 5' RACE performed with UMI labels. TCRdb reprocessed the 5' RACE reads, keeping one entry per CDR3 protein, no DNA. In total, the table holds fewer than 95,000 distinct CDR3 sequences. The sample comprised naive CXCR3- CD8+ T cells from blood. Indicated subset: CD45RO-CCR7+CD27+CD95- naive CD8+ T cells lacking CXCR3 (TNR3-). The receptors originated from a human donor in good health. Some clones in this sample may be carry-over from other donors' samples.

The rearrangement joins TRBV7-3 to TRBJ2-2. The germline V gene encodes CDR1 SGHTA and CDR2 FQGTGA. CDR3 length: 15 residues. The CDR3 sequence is CASSLGFLNTGELFF.

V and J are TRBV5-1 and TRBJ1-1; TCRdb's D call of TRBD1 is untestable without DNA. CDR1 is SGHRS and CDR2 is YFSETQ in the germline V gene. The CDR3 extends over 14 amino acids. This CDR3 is CASRLDRGATEAFF.

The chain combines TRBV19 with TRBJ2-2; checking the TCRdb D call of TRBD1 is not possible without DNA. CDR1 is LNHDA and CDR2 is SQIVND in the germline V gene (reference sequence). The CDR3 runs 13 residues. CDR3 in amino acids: CATQGANTGELFF.

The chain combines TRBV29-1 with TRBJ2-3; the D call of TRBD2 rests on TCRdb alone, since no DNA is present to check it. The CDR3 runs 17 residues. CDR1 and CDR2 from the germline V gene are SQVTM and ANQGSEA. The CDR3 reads CSVERTSGFTSTDTQYF.

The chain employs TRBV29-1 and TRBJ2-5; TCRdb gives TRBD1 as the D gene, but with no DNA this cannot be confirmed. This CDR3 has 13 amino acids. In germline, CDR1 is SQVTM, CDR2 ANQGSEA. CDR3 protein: CSVGTGGRETQYF.

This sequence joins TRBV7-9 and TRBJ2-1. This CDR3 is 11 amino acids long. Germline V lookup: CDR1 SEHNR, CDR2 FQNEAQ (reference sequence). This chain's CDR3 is CASSLWASEFF.

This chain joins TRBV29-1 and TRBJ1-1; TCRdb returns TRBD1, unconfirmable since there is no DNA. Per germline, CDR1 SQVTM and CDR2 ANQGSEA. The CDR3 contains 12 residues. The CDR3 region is CSAEGENTEAFF. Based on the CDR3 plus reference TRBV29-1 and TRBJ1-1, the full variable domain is SAVISQKPSRDICQRGTSLTIQCQVDSQVTMMFWYRQQPGQSLTLIATANQGSEATYESGFVIDKFPISRPNLTFSTLTVSNMSPEDSSIYLCSAEGENTEAFFGQGTRLTVV.

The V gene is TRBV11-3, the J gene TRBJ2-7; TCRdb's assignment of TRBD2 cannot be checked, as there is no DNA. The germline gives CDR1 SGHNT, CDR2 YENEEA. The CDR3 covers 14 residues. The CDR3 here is CASSASGLVYEQYF.

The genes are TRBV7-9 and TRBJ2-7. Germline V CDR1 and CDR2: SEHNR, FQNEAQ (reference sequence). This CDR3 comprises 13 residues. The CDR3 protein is CASSRALPYEQYF.

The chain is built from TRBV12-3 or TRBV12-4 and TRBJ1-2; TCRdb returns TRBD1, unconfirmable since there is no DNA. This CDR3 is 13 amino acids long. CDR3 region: CASRLQGAGGYTF.

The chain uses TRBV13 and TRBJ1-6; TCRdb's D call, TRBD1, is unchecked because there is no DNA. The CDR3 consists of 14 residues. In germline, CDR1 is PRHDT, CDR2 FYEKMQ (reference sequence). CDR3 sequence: CASSATGDNSPLHF. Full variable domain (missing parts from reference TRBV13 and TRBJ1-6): AAGVIQSPRHLIKEKRETATLKCYPIPRHDTVYWYQQGPGQDPQFLISFYEKMQSDKGSIPDRFSAQQFSDYHSELNMSSLELGDSALYFCASSATGDNSPLHFGNGTRLTVT.

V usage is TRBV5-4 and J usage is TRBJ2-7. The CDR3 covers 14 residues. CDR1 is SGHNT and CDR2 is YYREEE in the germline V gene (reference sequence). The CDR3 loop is CASSLDRGTYEQYF.

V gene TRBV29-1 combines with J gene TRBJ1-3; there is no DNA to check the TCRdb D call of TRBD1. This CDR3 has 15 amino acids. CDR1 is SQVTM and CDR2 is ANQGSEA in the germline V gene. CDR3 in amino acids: CSGIIRGLTGNTIYF.

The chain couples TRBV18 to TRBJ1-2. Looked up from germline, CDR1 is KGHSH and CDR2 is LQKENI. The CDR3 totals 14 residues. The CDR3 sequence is CASSPLGGIDGYTF. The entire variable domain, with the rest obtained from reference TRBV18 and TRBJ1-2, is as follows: NAGVMQNPRHLVRRRGQEARLRCSPMKGHSHVYWYRQLPEEGLKFMVYLQKENIIDESGMPKERFSAEFPKEGPSILRIQQVVRGDSAAYFCASSPLGGIDGYTFGSGTRLTVV.

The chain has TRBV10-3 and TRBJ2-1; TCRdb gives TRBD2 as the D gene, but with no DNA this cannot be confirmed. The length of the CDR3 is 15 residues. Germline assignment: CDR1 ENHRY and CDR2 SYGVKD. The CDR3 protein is CAISWTSGGGNEQFF.

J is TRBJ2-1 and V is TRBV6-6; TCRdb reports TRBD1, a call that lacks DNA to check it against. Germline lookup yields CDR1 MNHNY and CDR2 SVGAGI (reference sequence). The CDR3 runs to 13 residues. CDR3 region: CASSYYTDPGQFF.

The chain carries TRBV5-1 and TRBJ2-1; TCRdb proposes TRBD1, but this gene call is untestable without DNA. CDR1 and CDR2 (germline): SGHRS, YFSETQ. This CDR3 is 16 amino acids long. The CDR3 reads CASSRLTPGQINEQFF.

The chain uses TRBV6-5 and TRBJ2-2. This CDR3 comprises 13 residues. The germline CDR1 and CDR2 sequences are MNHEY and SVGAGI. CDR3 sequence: CASSFDTTGELFF.

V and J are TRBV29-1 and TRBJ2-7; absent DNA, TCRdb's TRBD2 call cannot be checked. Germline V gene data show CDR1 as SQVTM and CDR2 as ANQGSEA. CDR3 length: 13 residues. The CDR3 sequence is CSVVLRDYYEQYF.

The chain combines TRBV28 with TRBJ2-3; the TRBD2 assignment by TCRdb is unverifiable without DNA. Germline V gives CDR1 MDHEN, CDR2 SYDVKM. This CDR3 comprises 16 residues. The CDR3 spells CASSLAAGIITDTQYF.

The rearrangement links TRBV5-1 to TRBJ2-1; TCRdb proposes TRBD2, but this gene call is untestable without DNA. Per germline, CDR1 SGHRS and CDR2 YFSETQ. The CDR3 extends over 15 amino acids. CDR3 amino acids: CASSFVVAGHNEQFF.

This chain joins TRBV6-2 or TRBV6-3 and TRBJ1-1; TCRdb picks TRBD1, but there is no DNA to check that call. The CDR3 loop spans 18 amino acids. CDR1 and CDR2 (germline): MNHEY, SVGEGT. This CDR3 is CASRPGQGTGDGNTEAFF.

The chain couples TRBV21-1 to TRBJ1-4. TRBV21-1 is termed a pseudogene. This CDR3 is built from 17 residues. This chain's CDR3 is CASGNLEPNETNEKLFF.

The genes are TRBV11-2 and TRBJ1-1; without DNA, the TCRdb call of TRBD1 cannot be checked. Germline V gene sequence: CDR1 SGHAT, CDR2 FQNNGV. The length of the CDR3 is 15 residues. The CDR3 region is CASSSIGQAGTEAFF.

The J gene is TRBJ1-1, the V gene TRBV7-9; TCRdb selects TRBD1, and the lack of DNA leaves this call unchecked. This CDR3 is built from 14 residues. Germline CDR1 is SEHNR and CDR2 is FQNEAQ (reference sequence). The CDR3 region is CASSAMGGRAEAFF.

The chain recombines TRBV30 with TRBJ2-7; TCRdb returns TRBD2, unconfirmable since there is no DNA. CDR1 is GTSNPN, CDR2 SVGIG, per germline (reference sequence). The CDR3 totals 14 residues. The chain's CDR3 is CAWNPAGGSHEQYF. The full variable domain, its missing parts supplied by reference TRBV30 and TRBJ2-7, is SQTIHQWPATLVQPVGSPLSLECTVEGTSNPNLYWYRQAAGRGLQLLFYSVGIGQISSEVPQNLSASRPQDRQFILSSKKLLLSDSGFYLCAWNPAGGSHEQYFGPGTRLTVT.

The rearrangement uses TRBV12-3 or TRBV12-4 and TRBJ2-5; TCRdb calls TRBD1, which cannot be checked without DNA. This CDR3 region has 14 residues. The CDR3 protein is CASSFGQTGETQYF.

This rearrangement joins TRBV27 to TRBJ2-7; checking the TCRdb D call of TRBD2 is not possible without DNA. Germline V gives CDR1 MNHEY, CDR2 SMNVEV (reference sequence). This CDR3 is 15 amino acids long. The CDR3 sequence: CASSSSGVSSYEQYF.

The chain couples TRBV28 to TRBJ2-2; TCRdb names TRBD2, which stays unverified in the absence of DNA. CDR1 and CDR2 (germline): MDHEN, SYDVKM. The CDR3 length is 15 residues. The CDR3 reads CASGGLAALTGELFF.

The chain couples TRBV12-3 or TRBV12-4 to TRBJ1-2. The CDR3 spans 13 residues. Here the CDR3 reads CASSFGQNYGYTF.

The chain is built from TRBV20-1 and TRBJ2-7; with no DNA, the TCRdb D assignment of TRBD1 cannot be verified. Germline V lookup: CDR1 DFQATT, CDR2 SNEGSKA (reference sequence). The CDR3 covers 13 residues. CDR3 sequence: CSARDRVAYEQYF.

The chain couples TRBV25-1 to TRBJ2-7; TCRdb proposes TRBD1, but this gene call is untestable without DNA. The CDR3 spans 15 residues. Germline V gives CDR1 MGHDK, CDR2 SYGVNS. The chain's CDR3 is CASSEGERGRREQYF.